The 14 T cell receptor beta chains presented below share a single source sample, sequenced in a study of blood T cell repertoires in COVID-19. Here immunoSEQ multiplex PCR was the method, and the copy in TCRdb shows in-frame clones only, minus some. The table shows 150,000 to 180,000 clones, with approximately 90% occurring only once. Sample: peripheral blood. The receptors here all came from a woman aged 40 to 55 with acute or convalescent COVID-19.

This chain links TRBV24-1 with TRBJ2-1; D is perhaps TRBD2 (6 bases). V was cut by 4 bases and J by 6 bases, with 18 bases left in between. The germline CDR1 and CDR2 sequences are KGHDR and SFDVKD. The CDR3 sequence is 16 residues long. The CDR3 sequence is CATSDPQRASSNEQFF. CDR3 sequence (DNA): TGTGCCACCAGTGACCCCCAGCGGGCTTCATCCAATGAGCAGTTCTTC.

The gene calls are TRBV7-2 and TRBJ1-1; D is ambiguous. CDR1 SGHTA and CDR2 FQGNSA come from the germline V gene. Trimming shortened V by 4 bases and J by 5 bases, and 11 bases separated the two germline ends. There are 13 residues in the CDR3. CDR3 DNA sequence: TGTGCCAGCAGCTCCAAAGCTAGGACTGAAGCTTTCTTT. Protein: CASSSKARTEAFF.

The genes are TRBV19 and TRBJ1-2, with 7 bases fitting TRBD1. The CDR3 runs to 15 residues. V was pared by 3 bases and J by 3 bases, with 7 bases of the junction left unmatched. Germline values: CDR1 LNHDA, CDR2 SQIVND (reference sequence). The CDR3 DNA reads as TGTGCCAGTAGTATGGTGGAGGGGGCACACTATGGCTACACCTTC. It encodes CASSMVEGAHYGYTF.

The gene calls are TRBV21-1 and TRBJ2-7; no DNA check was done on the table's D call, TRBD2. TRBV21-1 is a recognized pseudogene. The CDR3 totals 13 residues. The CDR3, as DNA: TGTGCCAGCAGCAAAGGAGATAGTTGCGAGCAGTACTTC. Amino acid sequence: CASSKGDSCEQYF.

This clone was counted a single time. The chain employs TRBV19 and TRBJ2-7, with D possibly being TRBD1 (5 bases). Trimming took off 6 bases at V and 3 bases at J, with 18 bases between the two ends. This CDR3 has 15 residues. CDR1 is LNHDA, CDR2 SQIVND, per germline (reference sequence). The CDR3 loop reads CASSDQGNPYYEQYF. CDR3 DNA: TGTGCCAGTAGCGACCAGGGTAACCCATACTACGAGCAGTACTTC.

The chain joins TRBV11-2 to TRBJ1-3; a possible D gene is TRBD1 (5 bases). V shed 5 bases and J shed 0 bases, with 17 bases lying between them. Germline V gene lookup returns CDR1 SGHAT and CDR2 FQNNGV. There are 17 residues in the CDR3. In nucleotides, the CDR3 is TGTGCCAGCAGCCCAACAAAAACAGGTTTCTCTGGAAACACCATATATTTT. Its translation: CASSPTKTGFSGNTIYF.

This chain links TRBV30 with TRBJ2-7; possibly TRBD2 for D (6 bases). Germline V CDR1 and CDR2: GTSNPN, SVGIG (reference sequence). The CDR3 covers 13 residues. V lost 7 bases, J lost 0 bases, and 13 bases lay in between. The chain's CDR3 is CAFRRDASYEQYF. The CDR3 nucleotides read TGTGCCTTTAGGAGGGACGCCTCCTACGAGCAGTACTTC.

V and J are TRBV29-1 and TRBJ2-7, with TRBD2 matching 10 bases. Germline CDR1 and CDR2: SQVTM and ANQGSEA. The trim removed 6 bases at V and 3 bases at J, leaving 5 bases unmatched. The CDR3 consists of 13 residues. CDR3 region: CSVSGRGNYEQYF. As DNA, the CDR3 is TGCAGCGTCAGCGGGAGGGGCAACTACGAGCAGTACTTC.

This CDR3 is CASIIDRVYEQYF. CDR3 sequence (DNA): TGTGCCAGCATCATAGACAGAGTCTACGAGCAGTACTTC. This chain links TRBV2 with TRBJ2-7, with a weak D call TRBD1 (5 bases). Germline V gene data show CDR1 as SNHLY and CDR2 as FYNNEI. This CDR3 has 13 amino acids. Trimming stripped 7 bases from V and 3 bases from J, with 13 bases between.

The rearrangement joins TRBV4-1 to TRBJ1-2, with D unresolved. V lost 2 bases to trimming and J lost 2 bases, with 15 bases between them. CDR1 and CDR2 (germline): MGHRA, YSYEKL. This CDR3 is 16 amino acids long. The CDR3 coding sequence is TGCGCCAGCAGCCAAACAATGGTTACAAAGAACTATGGCTACACCTTC. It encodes CASSQTMVTKNYGYTF.

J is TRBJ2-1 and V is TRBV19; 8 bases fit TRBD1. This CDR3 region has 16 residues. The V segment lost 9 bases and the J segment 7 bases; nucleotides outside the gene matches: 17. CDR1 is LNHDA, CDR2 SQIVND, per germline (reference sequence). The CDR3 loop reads CASDRGRSGFTNEQFF. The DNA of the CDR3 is TGTGCCAGCGACAGGGGCCGGTCTGGGTTTACAAATGAGCAGTTCTTC.

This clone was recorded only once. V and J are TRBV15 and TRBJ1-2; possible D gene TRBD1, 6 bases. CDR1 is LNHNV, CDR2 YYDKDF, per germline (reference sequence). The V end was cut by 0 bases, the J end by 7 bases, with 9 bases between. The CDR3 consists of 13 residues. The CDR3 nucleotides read TGTGCCACCAGCAGAGAGGCGACAGGTGGCTACACCTTC. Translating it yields CATSREATGGYTF.

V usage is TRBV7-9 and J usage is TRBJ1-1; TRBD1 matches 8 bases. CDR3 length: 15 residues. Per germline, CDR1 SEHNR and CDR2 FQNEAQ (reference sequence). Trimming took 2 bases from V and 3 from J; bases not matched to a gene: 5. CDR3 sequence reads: CASSLKGQGYTEAFF. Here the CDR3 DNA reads TGTGCCAGCAGCTTAAAAGGACAGGGATACACTGAAGCTTTCTTT.

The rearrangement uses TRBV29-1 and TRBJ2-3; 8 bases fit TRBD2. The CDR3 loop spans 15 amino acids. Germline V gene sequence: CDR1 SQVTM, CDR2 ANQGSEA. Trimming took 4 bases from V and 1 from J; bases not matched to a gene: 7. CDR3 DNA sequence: TGCAGCGTTGGACCCTGGCGGGAGGGCACAGATACGCAGTATTTT. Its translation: CSVGPWREGTDTQYF.